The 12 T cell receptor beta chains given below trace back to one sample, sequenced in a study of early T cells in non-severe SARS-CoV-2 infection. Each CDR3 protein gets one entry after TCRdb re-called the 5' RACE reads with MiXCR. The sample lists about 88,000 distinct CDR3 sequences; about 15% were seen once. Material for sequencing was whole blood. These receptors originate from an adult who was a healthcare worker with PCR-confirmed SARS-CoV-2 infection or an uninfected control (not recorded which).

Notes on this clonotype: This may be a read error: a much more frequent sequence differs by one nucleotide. CDR3 DNA sequence: TGTGCCAGCAGTTACTTGGGAGTAGCGGGCCCGGCCAAAAACATTCAGTACTTC. Residues: CASSYLGVAGPAKNIQYF. The chain couples TRBV6-2 or TRBV6-3 to TRBJ2-4, with 7 bases lining up with TRBD2. The CDR3 covers 18 residues. The germline CDR1 and CDR2 sequences are MNHEY and SVGEGT. V trimming: 1 base; J trimming: 1 base; junction bases outside the gene matches: 10.

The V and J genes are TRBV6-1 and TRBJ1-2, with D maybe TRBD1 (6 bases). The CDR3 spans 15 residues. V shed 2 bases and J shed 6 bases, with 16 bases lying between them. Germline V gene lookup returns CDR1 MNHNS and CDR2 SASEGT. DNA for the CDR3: TGTGCCAGCAGTGAACCCGTCCGGACAGCCCATGGCTACACCTTC. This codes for CASSEPVRTAHGYTF.

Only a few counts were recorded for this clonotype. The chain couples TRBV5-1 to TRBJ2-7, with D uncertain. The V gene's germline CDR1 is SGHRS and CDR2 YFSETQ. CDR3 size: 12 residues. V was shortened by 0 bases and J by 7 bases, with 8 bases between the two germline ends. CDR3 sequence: CASSLVACEQYF. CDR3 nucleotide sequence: TGCGCCAGCAGCTTGGTAGCTTGTGAGCAGTACTTC.

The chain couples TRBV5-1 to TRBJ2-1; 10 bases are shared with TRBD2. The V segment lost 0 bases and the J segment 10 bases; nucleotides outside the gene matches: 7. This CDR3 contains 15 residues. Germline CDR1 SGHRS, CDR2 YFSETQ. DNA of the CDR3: TGCGCCAGCAGCTTGGAGGCTAGCGGGAGTGGAGAGCAGTTCTTC. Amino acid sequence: CASSLEASGSGEQFF.

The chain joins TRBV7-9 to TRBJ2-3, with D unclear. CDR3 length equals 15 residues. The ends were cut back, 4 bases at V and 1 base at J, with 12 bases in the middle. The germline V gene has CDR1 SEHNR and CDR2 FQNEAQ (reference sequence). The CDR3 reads CASSSRSSGTDTQYF. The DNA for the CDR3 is TGTGCCAGCAGCTCCCGGTCTTCGGGCACAGATACGCAGTATTTT.

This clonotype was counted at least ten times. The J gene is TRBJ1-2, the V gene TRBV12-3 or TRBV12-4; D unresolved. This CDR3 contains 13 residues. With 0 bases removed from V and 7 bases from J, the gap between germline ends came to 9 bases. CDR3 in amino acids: CASSLAGLSGYTF. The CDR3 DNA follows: TGTGCCAGCAGTTTAGCAGGACTGAGTGGCTACACCTTC.

The CDR3 protein is CASSPQANSNQPQHF. The CDR3 DNA sequence: TGTGCCAGCTCACCACAAGCTAACAGCAATCAGCCCCAGCATTTT. The rearrangement joins TRBV18 to TRBJ1-5; D gene ambiguous. Trimming removed 1 base from V and 1 base from J, with 8 bases in between. The CDR3 loop spans 15 amino acids. Germline V gene data show CDR1 as KGHSH and CDR2 as LQKENI.

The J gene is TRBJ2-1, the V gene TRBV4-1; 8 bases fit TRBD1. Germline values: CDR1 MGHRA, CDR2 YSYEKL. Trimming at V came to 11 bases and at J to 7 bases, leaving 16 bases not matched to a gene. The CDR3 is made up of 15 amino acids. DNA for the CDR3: TGCGCCTCCTCCTTTTCCCAGGGGGCAGGGAATGAGCAGTTCTTC. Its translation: CASSFSQGAGNEQFF.

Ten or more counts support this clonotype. CDR3 sequence reads: CASSQDMRRGDTDTQYF. In DNA form, the CDR3 reads TGCGCCAGCAGCCAAGATATGAGAAGGGGCGACACAGATACGCAGTATTTT. This rearrangement joins TRBV4-3 to TRBJ2-3; perhaps TRBD1 as D (5 bases). This CDR3 region has 17 residues. From germline, CDR1 is LGHNA and CDR2 YSLEER. V lost 0 bases, J lost 2 bases, and 15 bases lay in between.

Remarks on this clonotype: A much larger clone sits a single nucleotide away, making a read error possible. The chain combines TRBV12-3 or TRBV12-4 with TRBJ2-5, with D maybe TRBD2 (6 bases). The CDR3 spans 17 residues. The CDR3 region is CASSSLGPQGVRETRYF. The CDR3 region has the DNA TGTGCCAGCTCTTCTCTAGGCCCGCAGGGAGTTCGGGAGACCCGGTACTTC.

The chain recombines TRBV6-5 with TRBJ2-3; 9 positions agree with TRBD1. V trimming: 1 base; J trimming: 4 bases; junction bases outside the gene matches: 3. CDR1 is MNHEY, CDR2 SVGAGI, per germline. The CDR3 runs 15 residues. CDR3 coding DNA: TGTGCCAGCAGTTACTTGGGACAGGGCCCAGATACGCAGTATTTT. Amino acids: CASSYLGQGPDTQYF.

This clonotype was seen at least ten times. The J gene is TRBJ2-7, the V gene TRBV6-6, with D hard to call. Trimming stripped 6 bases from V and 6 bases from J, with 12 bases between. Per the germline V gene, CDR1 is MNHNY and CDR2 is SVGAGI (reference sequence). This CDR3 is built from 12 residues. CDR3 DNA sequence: TGTGCCAGCAGCCCGGAGAGGAGCGAGCAGTACTTC. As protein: CASSPERSEQYF.